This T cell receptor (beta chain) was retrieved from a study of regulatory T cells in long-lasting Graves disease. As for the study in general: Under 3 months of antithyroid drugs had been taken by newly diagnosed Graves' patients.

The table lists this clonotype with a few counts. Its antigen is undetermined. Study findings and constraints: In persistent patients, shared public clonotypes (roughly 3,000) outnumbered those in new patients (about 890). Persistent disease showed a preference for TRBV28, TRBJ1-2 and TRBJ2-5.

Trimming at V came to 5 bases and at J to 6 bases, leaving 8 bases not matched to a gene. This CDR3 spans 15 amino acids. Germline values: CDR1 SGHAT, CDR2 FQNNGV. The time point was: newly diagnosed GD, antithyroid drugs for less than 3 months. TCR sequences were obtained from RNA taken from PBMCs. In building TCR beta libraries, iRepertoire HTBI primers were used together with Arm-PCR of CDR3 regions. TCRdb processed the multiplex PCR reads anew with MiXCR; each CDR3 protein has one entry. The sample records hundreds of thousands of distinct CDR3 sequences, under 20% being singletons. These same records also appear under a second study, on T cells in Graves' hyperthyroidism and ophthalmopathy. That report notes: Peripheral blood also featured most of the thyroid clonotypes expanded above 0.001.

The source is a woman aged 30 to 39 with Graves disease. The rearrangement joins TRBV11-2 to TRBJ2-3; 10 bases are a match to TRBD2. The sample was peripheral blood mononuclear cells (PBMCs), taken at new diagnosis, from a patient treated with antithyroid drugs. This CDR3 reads CASSVLAGGPDTQYF. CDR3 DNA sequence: TGTGCCAGCAGCGTTTTAGCGGGAGGTCCCGATACGCAGTATTTT.